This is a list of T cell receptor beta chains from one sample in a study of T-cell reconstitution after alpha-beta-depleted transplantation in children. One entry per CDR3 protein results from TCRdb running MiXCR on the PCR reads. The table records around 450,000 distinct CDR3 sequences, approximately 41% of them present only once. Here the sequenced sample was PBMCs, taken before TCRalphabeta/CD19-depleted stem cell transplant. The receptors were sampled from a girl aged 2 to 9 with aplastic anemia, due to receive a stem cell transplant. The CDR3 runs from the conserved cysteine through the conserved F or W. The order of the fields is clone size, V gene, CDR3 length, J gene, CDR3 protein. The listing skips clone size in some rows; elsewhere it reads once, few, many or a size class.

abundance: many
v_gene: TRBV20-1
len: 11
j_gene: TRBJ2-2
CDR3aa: CSVTDHGELFF

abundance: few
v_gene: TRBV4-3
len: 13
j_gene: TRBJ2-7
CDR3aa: CASSQGVRYEQYF

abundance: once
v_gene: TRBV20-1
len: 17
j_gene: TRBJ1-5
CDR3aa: CCARARGGPRWGQPQHF

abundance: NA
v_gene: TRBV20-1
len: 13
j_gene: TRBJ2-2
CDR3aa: CSARTSQTGELFF

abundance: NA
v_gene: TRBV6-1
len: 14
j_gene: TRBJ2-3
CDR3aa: CASISSPGINTQYF

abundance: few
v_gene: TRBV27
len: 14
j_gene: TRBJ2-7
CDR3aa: CASSPGQTYYEQYF

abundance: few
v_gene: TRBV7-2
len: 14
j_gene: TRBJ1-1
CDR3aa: CASSLAAGSTEAFF

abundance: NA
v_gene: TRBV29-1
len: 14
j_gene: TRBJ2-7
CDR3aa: CSVASRGASYEQYF

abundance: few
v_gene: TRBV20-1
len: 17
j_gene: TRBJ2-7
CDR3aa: CSAEGTLLAEECYEQYF

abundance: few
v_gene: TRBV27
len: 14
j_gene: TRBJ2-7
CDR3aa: CASSIQGIHHEQYF

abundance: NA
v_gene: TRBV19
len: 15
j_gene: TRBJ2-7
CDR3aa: CASSPPGLLLYEQYF

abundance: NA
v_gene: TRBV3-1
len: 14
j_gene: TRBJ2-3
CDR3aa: CATQAAGRPDTQYF

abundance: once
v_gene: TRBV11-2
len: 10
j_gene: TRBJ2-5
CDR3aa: CASSHQTQYF

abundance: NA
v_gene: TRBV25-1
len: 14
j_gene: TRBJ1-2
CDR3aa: CASSPGQGRHGYTF

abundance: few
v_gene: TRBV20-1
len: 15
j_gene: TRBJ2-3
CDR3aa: CSATDGSHSVDTQYF

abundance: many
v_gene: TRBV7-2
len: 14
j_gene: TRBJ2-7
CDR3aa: CASSPKYTGYEQYF

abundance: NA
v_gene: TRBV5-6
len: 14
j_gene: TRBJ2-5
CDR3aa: CASSAGQGRWVLYF

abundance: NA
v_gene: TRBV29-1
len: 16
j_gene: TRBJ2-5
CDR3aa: CSGITTSGTLRETQYF

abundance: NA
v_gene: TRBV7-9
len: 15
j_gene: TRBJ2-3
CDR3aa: CASSPAGRGTDTQYF

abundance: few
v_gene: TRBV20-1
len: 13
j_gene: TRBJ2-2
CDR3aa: CSAPDFDTGELFF

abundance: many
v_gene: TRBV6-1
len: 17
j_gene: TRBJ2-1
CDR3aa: CASSARPGPNSYNEQFF

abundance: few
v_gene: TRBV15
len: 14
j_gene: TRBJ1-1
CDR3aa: CATSRPDRGTEAFF

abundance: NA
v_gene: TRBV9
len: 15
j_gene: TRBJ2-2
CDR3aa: CASSVGTSRTGELFF

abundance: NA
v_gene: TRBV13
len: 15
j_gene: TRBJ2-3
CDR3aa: CASSFYSGGTDTQYF

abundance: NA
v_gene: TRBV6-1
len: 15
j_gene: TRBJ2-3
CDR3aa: CASSGRTGSSLRQYF

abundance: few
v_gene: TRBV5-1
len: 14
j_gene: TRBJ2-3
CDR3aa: CASSPGVITDTQYF

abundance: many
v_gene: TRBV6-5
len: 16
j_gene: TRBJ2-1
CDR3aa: CASSTRRGGAIDEQFF